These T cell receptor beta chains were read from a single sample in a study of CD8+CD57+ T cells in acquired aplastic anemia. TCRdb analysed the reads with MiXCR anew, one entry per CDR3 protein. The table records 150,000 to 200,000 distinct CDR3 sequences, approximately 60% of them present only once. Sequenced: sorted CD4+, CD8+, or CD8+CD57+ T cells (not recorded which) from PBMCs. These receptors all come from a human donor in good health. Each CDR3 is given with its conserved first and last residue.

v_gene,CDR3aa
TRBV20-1,CSARGDRDNEQFF
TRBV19,CASSRGGDNNEQFF
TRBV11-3,CASSLVSTDTQYF
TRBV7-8,CASSFRDRGSHGYTF
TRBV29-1,CSVLRAGFSINEQFF
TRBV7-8,CASSGNRVIIDQPQHF
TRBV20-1,CSATGLAELQSDTQYF
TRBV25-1,CASSERGRNEQFF
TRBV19,CATQPGQGNQPQHF
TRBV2,CASSDRWDGDEKLFF
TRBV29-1,CSVELRGGGRYGYTF
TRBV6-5,CASSDSRDSPLHF
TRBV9,CASSASSGTGETQYF
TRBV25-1,CASEGGGSYEQYF
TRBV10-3,CASSLAGGEVDTQYF